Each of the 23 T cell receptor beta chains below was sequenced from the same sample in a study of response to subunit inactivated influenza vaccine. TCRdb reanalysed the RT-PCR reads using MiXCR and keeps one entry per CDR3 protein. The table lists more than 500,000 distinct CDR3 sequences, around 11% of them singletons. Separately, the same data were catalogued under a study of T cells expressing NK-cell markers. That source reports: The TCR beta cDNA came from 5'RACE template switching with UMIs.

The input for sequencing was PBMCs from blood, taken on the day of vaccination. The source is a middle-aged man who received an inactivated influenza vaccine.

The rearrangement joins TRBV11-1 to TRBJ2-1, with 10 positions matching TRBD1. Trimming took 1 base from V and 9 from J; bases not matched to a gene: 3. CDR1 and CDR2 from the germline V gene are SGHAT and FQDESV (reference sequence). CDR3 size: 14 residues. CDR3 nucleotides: TGTGCCAGCAGCTTAGGGGGACAGGGGCGTGAGCAGTTCTTC. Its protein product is CASSLGGQGREQFF.

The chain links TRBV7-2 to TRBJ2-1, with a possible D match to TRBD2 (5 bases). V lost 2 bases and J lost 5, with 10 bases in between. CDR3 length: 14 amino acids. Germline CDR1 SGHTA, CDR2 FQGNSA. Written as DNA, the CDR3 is TGTGCCAGCAGCTTAAATAGCGACCACAATGAGCAGTTCTTC. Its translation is CASSLNSDHNEQFF.

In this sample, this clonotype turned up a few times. As DNA, the CDR3 is TGCAGCGTTGCGCCGGGGCCAACGAACACTGAAGCTTTCTTT. Translating gives CSVAPGPTNTEAFF. This sequence joins TRBV29-1 and TRBJ1-1, with TRBD1 as a possible D gene (5 bases). V shed 4 bases and J shed 1 base, with 13 bases lying between them. The CDR3 sequence is 14 residues long. CDR1 is SQVTM, CDR2 ANQGSEA, per germline.

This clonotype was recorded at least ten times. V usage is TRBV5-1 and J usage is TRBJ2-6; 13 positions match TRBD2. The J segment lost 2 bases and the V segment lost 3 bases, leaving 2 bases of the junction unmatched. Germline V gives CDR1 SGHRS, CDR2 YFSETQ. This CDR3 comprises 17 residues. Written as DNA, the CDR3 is TGCGCCAGCAGCTCCGGGACTAGCGGGGCTGGGGCCAACGTCCTGACTTTC. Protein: CASSSGTSGAGANVLTF.

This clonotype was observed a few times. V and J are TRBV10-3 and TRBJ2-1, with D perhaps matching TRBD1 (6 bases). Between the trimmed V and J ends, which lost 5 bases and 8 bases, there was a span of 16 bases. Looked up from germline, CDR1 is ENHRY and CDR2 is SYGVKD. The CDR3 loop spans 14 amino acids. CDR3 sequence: CAISLRGRWDEQFF. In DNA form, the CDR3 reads TGTGCCATCAGTCTCAGGGGCCGATGGGATGAGCAGTTCTTC.

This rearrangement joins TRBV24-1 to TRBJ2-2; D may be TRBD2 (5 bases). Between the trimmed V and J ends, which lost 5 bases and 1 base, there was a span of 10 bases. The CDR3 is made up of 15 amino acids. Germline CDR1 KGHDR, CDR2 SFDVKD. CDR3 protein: CATSVGGLNTGELFF. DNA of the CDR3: TGTGCCACCAGTGTGGGCGGACTGAACACCGGGGAGCTGTTTTTT.

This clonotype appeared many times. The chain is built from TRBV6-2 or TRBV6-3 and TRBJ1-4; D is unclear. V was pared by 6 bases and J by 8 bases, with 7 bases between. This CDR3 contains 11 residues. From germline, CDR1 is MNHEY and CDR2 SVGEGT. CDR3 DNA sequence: TGTGCCAGCAGGATCGCGGAAAAACTGTTTTTT. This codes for CASRIAEKLFF.

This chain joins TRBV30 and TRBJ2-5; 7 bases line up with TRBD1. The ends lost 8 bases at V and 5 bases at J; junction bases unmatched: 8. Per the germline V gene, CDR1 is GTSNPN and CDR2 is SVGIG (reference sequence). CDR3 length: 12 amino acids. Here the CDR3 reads CARSRGMETQYF. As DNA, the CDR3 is TGTGCCCGCTCCAGGGGGATGGAGACCCAGTACTTC.

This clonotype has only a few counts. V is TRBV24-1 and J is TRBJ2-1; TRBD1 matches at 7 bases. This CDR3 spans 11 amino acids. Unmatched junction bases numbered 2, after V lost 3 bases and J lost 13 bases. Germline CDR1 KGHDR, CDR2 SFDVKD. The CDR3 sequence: CATSDDRVQFF. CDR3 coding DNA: TGTGCCACCAGTGATGACAGGGTACAGTTCTTC.

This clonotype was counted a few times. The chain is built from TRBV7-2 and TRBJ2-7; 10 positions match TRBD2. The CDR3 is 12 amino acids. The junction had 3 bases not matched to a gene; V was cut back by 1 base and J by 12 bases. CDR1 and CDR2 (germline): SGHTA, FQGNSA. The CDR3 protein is CASSLERGGRYF. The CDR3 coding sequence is TGTGCCAGCAGCTTAGAGCGGGGGGGCCGGTACTTC.

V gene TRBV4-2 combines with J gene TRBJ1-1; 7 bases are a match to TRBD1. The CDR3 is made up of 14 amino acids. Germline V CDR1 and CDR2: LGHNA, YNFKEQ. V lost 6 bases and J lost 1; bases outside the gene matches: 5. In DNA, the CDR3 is TGTGCCAGCAGTCCGGGACAGAAGAACACTGAAGCTTTCTTT. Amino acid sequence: CASSPGQKNTEAFF.

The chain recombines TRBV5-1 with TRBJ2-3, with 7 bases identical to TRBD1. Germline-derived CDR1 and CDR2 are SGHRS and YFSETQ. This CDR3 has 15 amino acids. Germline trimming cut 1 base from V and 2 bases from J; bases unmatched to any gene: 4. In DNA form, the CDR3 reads TGCGCCAGCAGCTTGATGACAGGGTACACAGATACGCAGTATTTT. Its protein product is CASSLMTGYTDTQYF.

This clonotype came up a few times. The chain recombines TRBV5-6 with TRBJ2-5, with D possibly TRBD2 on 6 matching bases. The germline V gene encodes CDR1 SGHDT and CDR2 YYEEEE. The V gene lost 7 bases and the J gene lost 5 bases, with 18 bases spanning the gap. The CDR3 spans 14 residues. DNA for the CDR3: TGTGCCAGCGGCCTCGGAGGCCGGGAGGAGACCCAGTACTTC. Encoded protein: CASGLGGREETQYF.

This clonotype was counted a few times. In nucleotides, the CDR3 is TGCAGCGCAGCCCCGGGTTACTCCACCGGGGAGCTGTTTTTT. It encodes CSAAPGYSTGELFF. The chain joins TRBV29-1 to TRBJ2-2; D uncertain. Per the germline V gene, CDR1 is SQVTM and CDR2 is ANQGSEA. Trimming took 7 bases from V and 4 from J, leaving 16 bases between them. There are 14 residues in the CDR3.

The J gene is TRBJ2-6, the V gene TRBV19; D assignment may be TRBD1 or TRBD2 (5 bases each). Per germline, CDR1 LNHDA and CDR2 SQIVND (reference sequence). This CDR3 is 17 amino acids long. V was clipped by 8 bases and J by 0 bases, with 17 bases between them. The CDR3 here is CASLGPGSLSGANVLTF. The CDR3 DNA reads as TGTGCCAGTCTCGGTCCAGGGAGTCTCTCTGGGGCCAACGTCCTGACTTTC.

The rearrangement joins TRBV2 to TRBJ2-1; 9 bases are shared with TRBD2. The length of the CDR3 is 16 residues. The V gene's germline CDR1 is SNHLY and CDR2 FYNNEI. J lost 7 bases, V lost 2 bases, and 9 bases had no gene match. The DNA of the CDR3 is TGTGCCAGCAGTGAAAAGGGGACTAGCATTCTGAATGAGCAGTTCTTC. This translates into CASSEKGTSILNEQFF.

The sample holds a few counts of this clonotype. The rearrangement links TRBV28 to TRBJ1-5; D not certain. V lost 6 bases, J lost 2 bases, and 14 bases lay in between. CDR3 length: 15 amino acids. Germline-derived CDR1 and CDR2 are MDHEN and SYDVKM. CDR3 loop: CASSFPRGGNQPQHF. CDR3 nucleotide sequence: TGTGCCAGCAGCTTCCCTCGGGGTGGCAATCAGCCCCAGCATTTT.

CDR3 nucleotide sequence: TGCAGCGTTGAAGGGGGTTCGCACACAGATACGCAGTATTTT. Its translation is CSVEGGSHTDTQYF. This chain uses TRBV29-1 with TRBJ2-3; D is unclear. The V gene lost 1 base and the J gene lost 2 bases, with 10 bases spanning the gap. In germline, CDR1 is SQVTM, CDR2 ANQGSEA. The CDR3 totals 14 residues.

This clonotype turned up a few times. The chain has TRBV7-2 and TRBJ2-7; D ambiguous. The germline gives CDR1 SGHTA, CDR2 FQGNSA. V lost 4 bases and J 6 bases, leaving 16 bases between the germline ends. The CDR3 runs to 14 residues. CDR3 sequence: CASSSQRGDFEQYF. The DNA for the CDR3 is TGTGCCAGCAGCTCGCAACGAGGAGATTTCGAGCAGTACTTC.

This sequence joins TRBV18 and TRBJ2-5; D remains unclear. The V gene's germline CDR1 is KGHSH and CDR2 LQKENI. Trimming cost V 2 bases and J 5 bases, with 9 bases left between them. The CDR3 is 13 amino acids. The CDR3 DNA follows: TGTGCCAGCTCACCAACAGTTGCCGAGACCCAGTACTTC. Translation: CASSPTVAETQYF. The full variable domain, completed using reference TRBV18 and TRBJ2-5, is NAGVMQNPRHLVRRRGQEARLRCSPMKGHSHVYWYRQLPEEGLKFMVYLQKENIIDESGMPKERFSAEFPKEGPSILRIQQVVRGDSAAYFCASSPTVAETQYFGPGTRLLVL.

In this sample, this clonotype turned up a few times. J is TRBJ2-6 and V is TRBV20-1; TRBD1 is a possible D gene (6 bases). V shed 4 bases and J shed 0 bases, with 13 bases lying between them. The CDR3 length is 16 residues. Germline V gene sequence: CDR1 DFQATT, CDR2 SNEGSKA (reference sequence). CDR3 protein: CSAKSTGPSGANVLTF. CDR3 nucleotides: TGCAGTGCTAAGTCAACAGGGCCCTCTGGGGCCAACGTCCTGACTTTC.

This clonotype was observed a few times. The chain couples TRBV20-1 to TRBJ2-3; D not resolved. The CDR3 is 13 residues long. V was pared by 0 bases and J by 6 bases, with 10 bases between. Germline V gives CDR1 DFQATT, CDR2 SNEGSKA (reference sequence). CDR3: CSARESSLDTQYF. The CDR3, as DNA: TGCAGTGCTAGAGAGAGTAGCTTGGATACGCAGTATTTT.

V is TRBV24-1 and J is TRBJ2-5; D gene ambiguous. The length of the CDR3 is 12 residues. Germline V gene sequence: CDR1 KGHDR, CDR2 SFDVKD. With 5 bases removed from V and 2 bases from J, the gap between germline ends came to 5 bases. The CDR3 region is CATSASQETQYF. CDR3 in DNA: TGTGCCACCAGTGCCAGTCAAGAGACCCAGTACTTC.